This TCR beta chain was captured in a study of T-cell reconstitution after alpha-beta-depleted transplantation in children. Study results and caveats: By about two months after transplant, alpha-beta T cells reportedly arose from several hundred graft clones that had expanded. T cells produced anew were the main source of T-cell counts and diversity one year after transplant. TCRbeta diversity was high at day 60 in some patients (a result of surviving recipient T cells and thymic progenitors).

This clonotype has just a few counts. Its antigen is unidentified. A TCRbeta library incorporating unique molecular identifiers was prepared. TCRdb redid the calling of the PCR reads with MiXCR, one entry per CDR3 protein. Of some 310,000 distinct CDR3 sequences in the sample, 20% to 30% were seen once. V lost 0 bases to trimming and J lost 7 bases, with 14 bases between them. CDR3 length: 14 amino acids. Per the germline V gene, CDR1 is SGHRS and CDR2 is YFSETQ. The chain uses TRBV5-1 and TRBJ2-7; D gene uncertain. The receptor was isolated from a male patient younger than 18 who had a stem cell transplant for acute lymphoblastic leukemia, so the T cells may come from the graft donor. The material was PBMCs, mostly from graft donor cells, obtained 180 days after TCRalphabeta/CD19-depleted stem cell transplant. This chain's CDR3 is CASSLGGVPTEQYF. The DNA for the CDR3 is TGCGCCAGCAGCTTGGGGGGTGTTCCTACGGAGCAGTACTTC.